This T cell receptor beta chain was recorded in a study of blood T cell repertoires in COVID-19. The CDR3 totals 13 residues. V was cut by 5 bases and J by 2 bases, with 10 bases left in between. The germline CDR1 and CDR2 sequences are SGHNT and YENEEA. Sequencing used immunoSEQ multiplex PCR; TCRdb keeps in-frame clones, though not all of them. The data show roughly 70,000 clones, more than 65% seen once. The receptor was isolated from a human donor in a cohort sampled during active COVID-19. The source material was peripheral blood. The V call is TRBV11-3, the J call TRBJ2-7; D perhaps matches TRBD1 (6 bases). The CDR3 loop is CASSTRGTYEQYF. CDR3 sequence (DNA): TGTGCCAGCAGCACCAGGGGTACCTACGAGCAGTACTTC.